These T cell receptor beta chains were read from a single sample in a study of T cell repertoires in aging, cancer and after chemotherapy. MiXCR, applied by TCRdb to the multiplex PCR reads, yields one record per CDR3 protein. Of just over 9,000 distinct CDR3 sequences listed, roughly a quarter are singletons. Sequencing used blood. All receptors come from a human donor with a blood cancer. The donor label of this sample is uncertain. The CDR3 runs from the conserved cysteine through the conserved F or W. A D gene is named only where the DNA matches it firmly. Rows give clone size only sometimes, using once, few, many, or a class for an expanded clone.

>TRBJ2-1|TRBD2|medium-sized|TRBV19
TGTGCCAGTAGTATCAGCGGGAGGGCCAAAAGCAATGAGCAGTTCTTC
CASSISGRAKSNEQFF
>TRBJ2-1|NA|medium-sized|TRBV19
TGTGCCAGTAGTGTGCCTAAGCGGGCCTCCTACAATGAGCAGTTCTTC
CASSVPKRASYNEQFF
>TRBJ2-2|NA|medium-sized|TRBV30
TGTGCCTGGAGTGTACGGGCAGGGATGGTTGGCGGGGAGCTGTTTTTT
CAWSVRAGMVGGELFF
>TRBJ2-7|NA|medium-sized|TRBV10-3
TGTGCCATCAGTGAGTCGCAGGACGAGCAGTACTTC
CAISESQDEQYF
>TRBJ2-5|TRBD1|NA|TRBV6-2/TRBV6-3
TGTGCCAGCCAGGACAGGGCAGGGGAGACCCAGTACTTC
CASQDRAGETQYF
>TRBJ1-3|NA|few|TRBV10-3
TGTGCCATCAGCGATGGATCGGCAAGGGGATCTGGTGGAAACACCATATATTTT
CAISDGSARGSGGNTIYF
>TRBJ2-7|NA|NA|TRBV28
TGTGCCAGCAGTTGGCCCCCATTGTTCAGTGCTGAATCTAGTTACGAGCAGTACTTC
CASSWPPLFSAESSYEQYF
>TRBJ2-7|NA|many|TRBV6-1
TGTGCCAGCAGGGACCGGGACTCAAGCTCCTACGAGCAGTACTTC
CASRDRDSSSYEQYF
>TRBJ1-6|NA|once|TRBV4-2
TGTGCCAGCAGCCAAGCGACAGGTACACCCCTCCACTTT
CASSQATGTPLHF
>TRBJ2-1|TRBD2|medium-sized|TRBV19
TGTGCCAGTAGTATCCTAGCGGGACGCTACAATGAGCAGTTCTTC
CASSILAGRYNEQFF
>TRBJ2-1|NA|NA|TRBV6-2/TRBV6-3
TGTGCCAGCACCCTCAACAATGAGCAGTTCTTC
CASTLNNEQFF
>TRBJ2-2|TRBD2|medium-sized|TRBV19
TGTGCCAGTAGTATCAGGACTAGCGGGACTGTCGGGGAGCTGTTTTTT
CASSIRTSGTVGELFF
>TRBJ1-5|NA|medium-sized|TRBV19
TGTGCCAGTAAAGAGGCCGGGGTTAATCAGCCCCAGCATTTT
CASKEAGVNQPQHF
>TRBJ2-1|TRBD2|NA|TRBV12-3/TRBV12-4
TGTGCCAGCAGTTTAACCCCTAGCGGGCGGTACAATGAGCAGTTCTTC
CASSLTPSGRYNEQFF
>TRBJ1-1|NA|many|TRBV7-6
TGTGCCAGCAGCTCCCCCGCACGATTTTCCTTAGCTCAGGAAGCTTTCTTT
CASSSPARFSLAQEAFF
>TRBJ2-5|NA|NA|TRBV7-2
TGTGCCAGCAGCTTAGAAGGAGGGCCGGTCTCGGAGACCCAGTACTTC
CASSLEGGPVSETQYF
>TRBJ1-4|NA|medium-sized|TRBV19
TGTGCCAGTAGATTACTATGGGAAGGAGGAGATCATAATGAAAAACTGTTTTTT
CASRLLWEGGDHNEKLFF
>TRBJ2-2|TRBD2|NA|TRBV25-1
TGTGCCAGCAGTCCGGGGGGGACCGGGGAGCTGTTTTTT
CASSPGGTGELFF
>TRBJ1-5|NA|NA|TRBV11-2
TGTGCCAGCAGCTTAGATCCCATGGGTAAGCCCCAGCATTTT
CASSLDPMGKPQHF
>TRBJ1-2|NA|medium-sized|TRBV18
TGTGCCAGCTCACCCACCGGAGGGCTTGCTAACTATGGCTACACCTTC
CASSPTGGLANYGYTF
>TRBJ2-5|TRBD2|NA|TRBV7-3
TGTGCCAGCAGCTTACGGGCTAGCGGGGGGATAGAGACCCAGTACTTC
CASSLRASGGIETQYF
>TRBJ2-7|NA|medium-sized|TRBV30
TGTGCCTTTTTAGGTGACGGAGCGATTGGCTACGAGCAGTACTTC
CAFLGDGAIGYEQYF
>TRBJ2-3|NA|medium-sized|TRBV18
TGTGCCAGCTCACCCAACCGCCAGGGTCGGGGGCCCACAGATACGCAGTATTTT
CASSPNRQGRGPTDTQYF
>TRBJ2-2|TRBD2|few|TRBV7-9
TGTGCCAGCAGTAGCGGGAGGGCCACCGGGGAGCTGTTTTTT
CASSSGRATGELFF
>TRBJ1-4|NA|many|TRBV12-3/TRBV12-4
TGTGCCAGCAGTTTGTCGCTACAGGCCCGGAATGAAAAACTGTTTTTT
CASSLSLQARNEKLFF
>TRBJ1-2|TRBD1|NA|TRBV28
TGTGCCAGCAGCCCCCACCCGGGACAGGGGGCTAGGGGCTACACCTTC
CASSPHPGQGARGYTF
>TRBJ2-1|TRBD2|NA|TRBV6-5
TGTGCCAGCAGTTACTCGAGGCTAGCGGGAGGGCCCTCCTACAATGAGCAGTTCTTC
CASSYSRLAGGPSYNEQFF
>TRBJ1-2|NA|medium-sized|TRBV6-5
TGTGCCAGCAGGAGGGGTACGGGGGGCTACTCAGCGGGGAGCTATGGCTACACCTTC
CASRRGTGGYSAGSYGYTF
>TRBJ1-2|NA|NA|TRBV5-1
TGCGCCAGCAGCTTGTCAGGGACGGGTATCTATGGCTACACCTTC
CASSLSGTGIYGYTF
>TRBJ2-5|NA|NA|TRBV5-1
TGCGCCAGCAGCTACGGAGGGGTCCAAGAGACCCAGTACTTC
CASSYGGVQETQYF
>TRBJ2-7|NA|medium-sized|TRBV7-2
TGTGCCAGCAGCTTAGGTTCTGTGGGAATCACCTACGAGCAGTACTTC
CASSLGSVGITYEQYF
>TRBJ1-4|NA|medium-sized|TRBV13
TGTGCCAGCAGTAAGGGTGGGCAGGGGAATGAAAAACTGTTTTTT
CASSKGGQGNEKLFF
>TRBJ1-5|TRBD1|medium-sized|TRBV19
TGTGCCAGTAGTATTTGGACAGGGGCGGATCAGCCCCAGCATTTT
CASSIWTGADQPQHF
>TRBJ2-3|TRBD2|medium-sized|TRBV11-1
TGTGCCAGCAGGGCTAGCGGGAGGCCAGATACGCAGTATTTT
CASRASGRPDTQYF
>TRBJ2-1|NA|medium-sized|TRBV6-5
TGTGCCAGCAGTTACTCGAGGGGAAGCTCCTACAATGAGCAGTTCTTC
CASSYSRGSSYNEQFF
>TRBJ2-6|NA|medium-sized|TRBV19
TGTGCCAGTATTGGGAGCTGGTCAGGGGCCAACGTCCTGACTTTC
CASIGSWSGANVLTF
>TRBJ2-7|NA|few|TRBV10-2
TGCGCCAGCAGTGAGTCGGGCAGGGGTTACGAGCAGTACTTC
CASSESGRGYEQYF
>TRBJ2-7|TRBD1|medium-sized|TRBV19
TGTGCCAGTAGCCCCCACACAGGGGGGACCTACGAGCAGTACTTC
CASSPHTGGTYEQYF
>TRBJ2-1|NA|medium-sized|TRBV5-4
TGTGCCAGCAGCCCTGGGCCTCTCAACTACAATGAGCAGTTCTTC
CASSPGPLNYNEQFF
>TRBJ2-5|NA|once|TRBV7-9
TGTGCCAGCAGCTTTAGTAGCGTGGAGACCCAGTACTTC
CASSFSSVETQYF
>TRBJ2-1|NA|few|TRBV12-3/TRBV12-4
TGTGCCAGCACACAGCGGACCAGCTCCTACAATGAGCAGTTCTTC
CASTQRTSSYNEQFF
>TRBJ2-3|NA|medium-sized|TRBV5-1
TGCGCCAGCAGCAATGGGGCAGTCCAGGATACGCAGTATTTT
CASSNGAVQDTQYF
>TRBJ2-7|TRBD2|once|TRBV5-1
TGCGCCAGCAGCTTGGCCGGGACTAGCGGGAGGGCCGCCGAGCAGTACTTC
CASSLAGTSGRAAEQYF